One sample yielded the 23 T cell receptor beta chains listed below, sequenced in a study of CD8 T cells in ankylosing spondylitis. TCRdb passed the 5' RACE reads through MiXCR, listing each CDR3 protein once. This table holds a few hundred thousand distinct CDR3 sequences, roughly 10% found once. Source material: blood, either unsorted or a sorted T cell fraction (not recorded which). These receptors originate from a male donor with ankylosing spondylitis or in good health (not recorded which).

This clonotype was recorded many times. The chain couples TRBV5-1 to TRBJ2-3; TRBD2 agrees at 7 bases. Looked up from germline, CDR1 is SGHRS and CDR2 is YFSETQ. The CDR3 spans 19 residues. V dropped 0 bases and J dropped 4; count of bases not matched to a gene: 17. The CDR3 nucleotides are TGCGCCAGCAGCTTGGCCTCTCTAGCGGCAGTATGGGGCGCAGATACGCAGTATTTT. Translated, it gives CASSLASLAAVWGADTQYF.

Many counts were recorded for this clonotype. This chain connects TRBV5-1 to TRBJ1-2; no firm D call. Looked up from germline, CDR1 is SGHRS and CDR2 is YFSETQ. The V gene lost 1 base and the J gene lost 5 bases, with 9 bases spanning the gap. The CDR3 spans 13 residues. In DNA form, the CDR3 reads TGCGCCAGCAGCTTGAATCGGTTTTATGGCTACACCTTC. Its translation: CASSLNRFYGYTF. Full variable domain (missing parts from reference TRBV5-1 and TRBJ1-2): KAGVTQTPRYLIKTRGQQVTLSCSPISGHRSVSWYQQTPGQGLQFLFEYFSETQRNKGNFPGRFSGRQFSNSRSEMNVSTLELGDSALYLCASSLNRFYGYTFGSGTRLTVV.

This clonotype was detected ten times or more. This rearrangement joins TRBV7-6 to TRBJ2-2; D not certain. CDR1 is SGHVS, CDR2 FNYEAQ, per germline. The CDR3 runs to 14 residues. The V end lost 6 bases, the J end lost 3 bases, and 11 bases lay between the germline ends. In DNA form, the CDR3 reads TGTGCCAGCAGTCTCAACCTCGACACCGGGGAGCTGTTTTTT. This sequence encodes CASSLNLDTGELFF. Combining the CDR3 with reference TRBV7-6 and TRBJ2-2 gives the whole variable domain GAGVSQSPRYKVTKRGQDVALRCDPISGHVSLYWYRQALGQGPEFLTYFNYEAQQDKSGLPNDRFSAERPEGSISTLTIQRTEQRDSAMYRCASSLNLDTGELFFGEGSRLTVL.

The chain employs TRBV19 and TRBJ1-2; TRBD1 matches at 7 bases. With 5 bases clipped from V and 5 bases from J, the junction kept 8 bases outside the gene matches. The CDR3 covers 14 residues. Germline values: CDR1 LNHDA, CDR2 SQIVND (reference sequence). DNA for the CDR3: TGTGCCAGTAGTGACGGGACAGTTCCTTATGGCTACACCTTC. Amino acid sequence: CASSDGTVPYGYTF.

This clonotype was seen at least ten times. This rearrangement joins TRBV2 to TRBJ1-2, with a possible D match to TRBD1 (5 bases). CDR3 length: 14 residues. V was cut by 8 bases and J by 0 bases, with 13 bases left in between. Germline CDR1 SNHLY, CDR2 FYNNEI. In DNA form, the CDR3 reads TGTGCCAGCGGGGGACTTAGAGCTAACTATGGCTACACCTTC. Encoded protein: CASGGLRANYGYTF. The complete variable domain, with remaining parts taken from reference TRBV2 and TRBJ1-2, reads EPEVTQTPSHQVTQMGQEVILRCVPISNHLYFYWYRQILGQKVEFLVSFYNNEISEKSEIFDDQFSVERPDGSNFTLKIRSTKLEDSAMYFCASGGLRANYGYTFGSGTRLTVV.

This clonotype showed up many times. This rearrangement joins TRBV5-1 to TRBJ1-1; 7 nucleotides match TRBD1. CDR3 length: 14 amino acids. J was trimmed by 0 bases and V by 5 bases; bases with no gene match: 4. CDR1 SGHRS and CDR2 YFSETQ come from the germline V gene. The CDR3 reads CASSEGQLNTEAFF. CDR3 coding DNA: TGCGCCAGCAGTGAGGGACAGTTGAACACTGAAGCTTTCTTT.

Comment on this clonotype: Possible read error: a much larger clone is one base away. The chain couples TRBV2 to TRBJ2-2; TRBD1 matches 8 bases. Germline V gene data show CDR1 as SNHLY and CDR2 as FYNNEI. The CDR3 is made up of 14 amino acids. J gave up 5 bases and V 1 base, and 0 bases lay outside the gene matches. In nucleotides, the CDR3 is TGTGCCAGCAGTGAAGACAGGGGGACCGGGGAGCTGTTTTTT. It encodes CASSEDRGTGELFF.

This clonotype was observed a few times. This chain joins TRBV11-2 and TRBJ2-4; the match to TRBD1 covers 9 bases. The length of the CDR3 is 17 residues. CDR1 is SGHAT, CDR2 FQNNGV, per germline. The V gene end was trimmed by 2 bases and the J gene end by 1 base; junction bases not matched to a gene: 6. In DNA form, the CDR3 reads TGTGCCAGCAGCTTATATCTCGGGACAGGGGCCAAAAACATTCAGTACTTC. Its translation: CASSLYLGTGAKNIQYF.

This clonotype has ten or more counts. V usage is TRBV15 and J usage is TRBJ2-2, with D uncertain. The CDR3 sequence is 13 residues long. Deletions cut 8 bases from V and 2 bases from J, with 9 bases between. The germline CDR1 and CDR2 sequences are LNHNV and YYDKDF (reference sequence). DNA for the CDR3: TGTGCCACCTCACGGAGAAACACCGGGGAGCTGTTTTTT. This translates into CATSRRNTGELFF.

The chain is built from TRBV20-1 and TRBJ2-1; 8 bases are a match to TRBD2. Trimming removed 3 bases from V and 5 bases from J; junction bases left unmatched: 9. This CDR3 has 15 amino acids. The germline V gene has CDR1 DFQATT and CDR2 SNEGSKA (reference sequence). CDR3 residues: CSARVPTSGDNEQFF. The CDR3 DNA sequence: TGCAGTGCTAGGGTTCCTACTAGCGGAGACAATGAGCAGTTCTTC.

This clonotype was seen repeatedly, ten times or more. The chain recombines TRBV7-6 with TRBJ2-1; unclear D gene. V was pared by 2 bases and J by 7 bases, with 6 bases between. The germline gives CDR1 SGHVS, CDR2 FNYEAQ. The CDR3 is 12 residues long. The CDR3 loop reads CASSLWANEQFF. The CDR3 region has the DNA TGTGCCAGCAGCTTATGGGCAAATGAGCAGTTCTTC.

This clonotype was detected ten times or more. The chain links TRBV5-1 to TRBJ1-5, with 9 bases matching TRBD1. Germline-derived CDR1 and CDR2 are SGHRS and YFSETQ. J was trimmed by 7 bases and V by 1 base; bases with no gene match: 3. This CDR3 region has 14 residues. CDR3 nucleotide sequence: TGCGCCAGCAGCTTGACAGGGGGCCAACAGCCCCAGCATTTT. Residues: CASSLTGGQQPQHF.

In its sample, this clonotype was seen many times. The chain couples TRBV25-1 to TRBJ1-5, with D uncertain. The CDR3 is made up of 15 amino acids. Germline lookup yields CDR1 MGHDK and CDR2 SYGVNS. Trimming left V 3 bases short and J 1 base short, with 10 bases between. The CDR3 nucleotides are TGTGCCAGCAGTGATAGTACCGGCAGCAATCAGCCCCAGCATTTT. Translating gives CASSDSTGSNQPQHF.

The V call is TRBV5-6, the J call TRBJ2-3, with D hard to call. Germline assignment: CDR1 SGHDT and CDR2 YYEEEE. V was pared by 7 bases and J by 5 bases, with 14 bases between. This CDR3 comprises 13 residues. The CDR3 DNA sequence: TGTGCCAGCGCGAGATACGGCGGAGATACGCAGTATTTT. This encodes CASARYGGDTQYF.

This clonotype came up a few times. This chain uses TRBV9 with TRBJ2-3, with 7 bases that match TRBD1. V lost 4 bases and J lost 2; bases outside the gene matches: 7. This CDR3 is 15 amino acids long. CDR1 and CDR2 from the germline V gene are SGDLS and YYNGEE. This CDR3 reads CASSSSRGITDTQYF. CDR3 nucleotides: TGTGCCAGCAGCTCCTCCAGGGGGATCACAGATACGCAGTATTTT.

This clonotype was picked up many times. The chain joins TRBV5-1 to TRBJ2-1; no reliable D call. The length of the CDR3 is 15 residues. V lost 0 bases and J lost 9, with 16 bases in between. Germline CDR1 SGHRS, CDR2 YFSETQ. CDR3 in DNA: TGCGCCAGCAGCTTGGTTATAGGCCAAGCCACTGAGCAGTTCTTC. This gives the protein CASSLVIGQATEQFF.

Notes on this clonotype: One end of the junction fails to match germline, which may point to a read error. The chain recombines TRBV13 with TRBJ1-6, with 7 nucleotides matching TRBD1. Germline values: CDR1 PRHDT, CDR2 FYEKMQ (reference sequence). The CDR3 spans 19 residues. The CDR3 DNA reads TGTACCAGCTCCTTTCGGGCCTCAATGACGGGACAGACCTCCTCACCCCTCCACTTT. Encoded protein: CTSSFRASMTGQTSSPLHF.

This clonotype was detected many times. The chain employs TRBV9 and TRBJ2-2; 8 bases map to TRBD2. CDR1 SGDLS and CDR2 YYNGEE come from the germline V gene. Trimming at V came to 4 bases and at J to 5 bases, leaving 7 bases not matched to a gene. The CDR3 totals 15 residues. This CDR3 reads CASSPSGGGTGELFF. CDR3 in DNA: TGTGCCAGCAGCCCAAGCGGGGGAGGGACCGGGGAGCTGTTTTTT. Complete variable domain (other parts from reference TRBV9 and TRBJ2-2): DSGVTQTPKHLITATGQRVTLRCSPRSGDLSVYWYQQSLDQGLQFLIQYYNGEERAKGNILERFSAQQFPDLHSELNLSSLELGDSALYFCASSPSGGGTGELFFGEGSRLTVL.

This clonotype occurred many times. The V call is TRBV6-5, the J call TRBJ1-2; D possibly corresponds to TRBD1 (6 bases). Germline CDR1 and CDR2: MNHEY and SVGAGI. Trimming shortened V by 0 bases and J by 6 bases, and 11 bases separated the two germline ends. The CDR3 runs 14 residues. The CDR3 loop reads CASSYSRQGNGYTF. For the CDR3, the DNA is TGTGCCAGCAGTTACTCGAGGCAGGGGAATGGCTACACCTTC.

This clonotype has more than one count but fewer than ten. This chain joins TRBV6-4 and TRBJ2-3; D possibly corresponds to TRBD2 (6 bases). The V gene lost 2 bases and the J gene lost 0 bases, with 12 bases spanning the gap. The CDR3 runs to 16 residues. In germline, CDR1 is MRHNA, CDR2 SNTAGT. CDR3 sequence reads: CASSDRPSDSTDTQYF. CDR3 coding DNA: TGTGCCAGCAGTGACAGGCCTAGCGACAGCACAGATACGCAGTATTTT.

This clonotype was detected only a few times. The gene calls are TRBV12-3 or TRBV12-4 and TRBJ2-7; unclear D gene. Trimming removed 2 bases at V and 5 bases at J, with 13 bases between. The CDR3 consists of 14 residues. The CDR3 DNA is TGTGCCAGCAGTTTATCGTCCTCGCTAGACGAGCAGTACTTC. Its translation: CASSLSSSLDEQYF.

This clonotype was recorded many times. V usage is TRBV15 and J usage is TRBJ2-3; D is unresolved. V lost 6 bases, J lost 0 bases, and 13 bases lay in between. CDR1 is LNHNV, CDR2 YYDKDF, per germline (reference sequence). CDR3 length: 15 residues. For the CDR3, the DNA is TGTGCCACCAGGGCCTACTCTTCGAGCACAGATACGCAGTATTTT. Its translation is CATRAYSSSTDTQYF.

The chain joins TRBV5-1 to TRBJ2-1, with a possible D match to TRBD2 (5 bases). This CDR3 spans 13 amino acids. The V end was cut by 1 base, the J end by 8 bases, with 10 bases between. Germline lookup yields CDR1 SGHRS and CDR2 YFSETQ. The CDR3 is CASSLLEAHEQFF. The CDR3 nucleotides read TGCGCCAGCAGCTTGTTGGAGGCGCATGAGCAGTTCTTC.